These T cell receptor beta chains were read from a single sample in a study of blood T cell repertoires in COVID-19. Assay used: immunoSEQ multiplex PCR; TCRdb lists only in-frame clones, some missing. Of 140,000 or so clones detected, about 90% appear once; the ten largest clones hold approximately 40%. Sequenced: peripheral blood. The receptors stem from a man between 50 and 59 years old who had recovered from COVID-19. Both conserved end residues are part of each CDR3. The D gene is left open where the match is weak. The size of a clone is reported for some rows only, either as once, few or many, or as a class for expanded clones.

length: 17; size: .; J: TRBJ2-5; D: TRBD2; V: TRBV9; DNA: TGTGCCAGCAGCGTAGGGGCTAGCGGGGGGGTCGGAGAGACCCAGTACTTC; CDR3: CASSVGASGGVGETQYF
length: 15; size: .; J: TRBJ2-7; D: TRBD1; V: TRBV2; DNA: TGTGCCAGCAGCGCACACCGGGACAGGGCCTACGAGCAGTACTTC; CDR3: CASSAHRDRAYEQYF
length: 13; size: .; J: TRBJ2-5; D: .; V: TRBV25-1; DNA: TGTGCCAGCAGCTCGGGTTCCCAAGAGACCCAGTACTTC; CDR3: CASSSGSQETQYF
length: 15; size: .; J: TRBJ1-6; D: .; V: TRBV2; DNA: TGTGCCAGCAGTGAACGGGGGGCTGGTAATTCACCCCTCCACTTT; CDR3: CASSERGAGNSPLHF
length: 12; size: .; J: TRBJ2-1; D: .; V: TRBV5-8; DNA: TGTGCCAGCAGCTTTTCCAGGAATGAGCAGTTCTTC; CDR3: CASSFSRNEQFF
length: 15; size: .; J: TRBJ1-1; D: TRBD1; V: TRBV19; DNA: TGTGCCAGTAGTATAGGGGACAGGACGAACACTGAAGCTTTCTTT; CDR3: CASSIGDRTNTEAFF
length: 19; size: few; J: TRBJ2-5; D: TRBD1; V: TRBV6-2/TRBV6-3; DNA: TGTGCCAGCAGATACAACCCGGGACAGGGGCCCCGGTCCCAAGAGACCCAGTACTTC; CDR3: CASRYNPGQGPRSQETQYF
length: 16; size: .; J: TRBJ2-7; D: .; V: TRBV2; DNA: TGTGCCAGCAGTGAAGGGGGGCCAGGGGCCTACGGGGAGCAGTACTTC; CDR3: CASSEGGPGAYGEQYF
length: 15; size: few; J: TRBJ1-4; D: .; V: TRBV7-2; DNA: TGTGCCAGCAGCTTAGCGGGCCACATCAATGAAAAACTGTTTTTT; CDR3: CASSLAGHINEKLFF
length: 16; size: .; J: TRBJ2-1; D: .; V: TRBV4-3; DNA: TGCGCCAGCAGCCAAGATGTCGCTAGCGCTGGGGGTGAGCAGTTCTTC; CDR3: CASSQDVASAGGEQFF
length: 19; size: once; J: TRBJ2-2; D: TRBD1; V: TRBV7-9; DNA: TGTGCCAGCAGCCTTAGAACGACCGACAGGGGATATTACACCGGGGAGCTGTTTTTT; CDR3: CASSLRTTDRGYYTGELFF
length: 16; size: .; J: TRBJ2-3; D: TRBD2; V: TRBV6-2/TRBV6-3; DNA: TGTGCCAGCAGTTTCAGACTAGCGGGGTTGGCAGATACGCAGTATTTT; CDR3: CASSFRLAGLADTQYF
length: 14; size: .; J: TRBJ2-3; D: .; V: TRBV29-1; DNA: TGCAGCGTTGAAGCCTTAGCGAGCCTCGGTACGCAGTATTTT; CDR3: CSVEALASLGTQYF
length: 17; size: many; J: TRBJ1-5; D: .; V: TRBV6-1; DNA: TGTGCCAGCAGTGAAGGGTTTCGGGGGGCGCGGGCTCAGCCCCAGCATTTT; CDR3: CASSEGFRGARAQPQHF
length: 14; size: .; J: TRBJ2-7; D: TRBD2; V: TRBV9; DNA: TGTGCCAGCAGCCGGACTAGCGGGGCCTACGAGCAGTACTTC; CDR3: CASSRTSGAYEQYF
length: 20; size: .; J: TRBJ1-1; D: .; V: TRBV5-5; DNA: TGTGCCAGCAGCTGCCGGGACATAAAATTAGTAGAAATCCTGAACACTGAAGCTTTCTTT; CDR3: CASSCRDIKLVEILNTEAFF
length: 14; size: .; J: TRBJ2-7; D: .; V: TRBV11-2; DNA: TGTGCCAGCAGCCCAGGTTCAGACTCCTACGAGCAGTACTTC; CDR3: CASSPGSDSYEQYF
length: 16; size: .; J: TRBJ1-1; D: .; V: TRBV4-2; DNA: TGTGCCAGCAGCCAAGATGGGGGGGGGCTAATCACTGAAGCTTTCTTT; CDR3: CASSQDGGGLITEAFF
length: 13; size: .; J: TRBJ1-2; D: TRBD1; V: TRBV7-9; DNA: TGTGCCAGCAGCCAACAGGGGGCGGGTGGCTACACCTTC; CDR3: CASSQQGAGGYTF
length: 15; size: .; J: TRBJ2-3; D: .; V: TRBV5-1; DNA: TGCGCCAGCAGCTTGGAGCTTTTCGGCACAGATACGCAGTATTTT; CDR3: CASSLELFGTDTQYF
length: 13; size: .; J: TRBJ2-5; D: .; V: TRBV9; DNA: TGTGCCAGCAGCGATAGGGGTGGGGAGACCCAGTACTTC; CDR3: CASSDRGGETQYF
length: 15; size: .; J: TRBJ2-7; D: TRBD1; V: TRBV5-1; DNA: TGCGCCAGCAGCCGGGACAGGGGGCGGTCCTACGAGCAGTACTTC; CDR3: CASSRDRGRSYEQYF
length: 14; size: .; J: TRBJ1-2; D: .; V: TRBV2; DNA: TGTGCCAGCAAACTACAGGGCTTTAACTATGGCTACACCTTC; CDR3: CASKLQGFNYGYTF
length: 19; size: .; J: TRBJ2-3; D: TRBD2; V: TRBV18; DNA: TGTGCCAGCTCACCACAGGCTAGCGGGGGGACCGGTAGCACAGATACGCAGTATTTT; CDR3: CASSPQASGGTGSTDTQYF
length: 16; size: .; J: TRBJ1-2; D: .; V: TRBV7-2; DNA: TGTGCCAGCAGCCCGAGGGGTCAGGGTAGCGGTAATGGCTACACCTTC; CDR3: CASSPRGQGSGNGYTF
length: 17; size: few; J: TRBJ1-6; D: .; V: TRBV7-2; DNA: TGTGCCAGCAGCTTAGCGGGGGGGCCGGTCTATAATTCACCCCTCCACTTT; CDR3: CASSLAGGPVYNSPLHF
length: 18; size: .; J: TRBJ1-2; D: TRBD1; V: TRBV15; DNA: TGTGCCACCAGCACATCAGTTTCCTCAGGGGGCGCGGACTATGGCTACACCTTC; CDR3: CATSTSVSSGGADYGYTF
length: 16; size: .; J: TRBJ1-4; D: TRBD1; V: TRBV3-1/TRBV3-2; DNA: TGTGCCAGCAGCCAAGGCCGACAGGGAGGTAATGAAAAACTGTTTTTT; CDR3: CASSQGRQGGNEKLFF
length: 13; size: .; J: TRBJ2-2; D: .; V: TRBV18; DNA: TGTGCCAGCTCTCTCCAGGGCCCCGGGGAGCTGTTTTTT; CDR3: CASSLQGPGELFF
length: 18; size: .; J: TRBJ2-3; D: TRBD2; V: TRBV9; DNA: TGTGCCAGCAGCGCCAACCCCCCACTAGCGGGGGGCACAGATACGCAGTATTTT; CDR3: CASSANPPLAGGTDTQYF
length: 18; size: .; J: TRBJ2-3; D: TRBD1; V: TRBV5-6; DNA: TGTGCCAGCAGCTTGACTAACGCGGCAGGGGGCGTGACAGATACGCAGTATTTT; CDR3: CASSLTNAAGGVTDTQYF
length: 17; size: .; J: TRBJ1-5; D: TRBD1; V: TRBV4-3; DNA: TGCGCCAGCAGCCAAGATAGGGGACAGGCGAACAATCAGCCCCAGCATTTT; CDR3: CASSQDRGQANNQPQHF
length: 15; size: .; J: TRBJ2-1; D: .; V: TRBV5-5; DNA: TGTGCCAGCAGCTTGGGACTAAGCTCCTACAATGAGCAGTTCTTC; CDR3: CASSLGLSSYNEQFF
length: 16; size: .; J: TRBJ2-3; D: TRBD2; V: TRBV12-5; DNA: TGTGCTAGTGGTTTCGGGACTAGCGGGATCACAGATACGCAGTATTTT; CDR3: CASGFGTSGITDTQYF